Described below is a single T cell receptor (beta chain) sequence and its context. The antigen is not known. This sample is part of a study of graft-versus-host responses after intestinal transplantation. The germline V gene has CDR1 SNHLY and CDR2 FYNNEI. The CDR3 covers 12 residues. With 4 bases removed from V and 5 bases from J, the gap between germline ends came to 8 bases. Produced via immunoSEQ multiplex PCR; TCRdb's table is partial and in-frame only. The table shows about 88,000 clones, with 90% occurring only once. The sequence came from a human donor who received an intestinal transplant. The specimen comprised unstimulated CD4+ T cells sorted from spleen or lymph node cells, sampled before intestinal transplant. J is TRBJ2-5 and V is TRBV2; D remains ambiguous. In nucleotides, the CDR3 is TGTGCCAGCAGTGTACTACGGGAGACCCAGTACTTC. It codes for CASSVLRETQYF.